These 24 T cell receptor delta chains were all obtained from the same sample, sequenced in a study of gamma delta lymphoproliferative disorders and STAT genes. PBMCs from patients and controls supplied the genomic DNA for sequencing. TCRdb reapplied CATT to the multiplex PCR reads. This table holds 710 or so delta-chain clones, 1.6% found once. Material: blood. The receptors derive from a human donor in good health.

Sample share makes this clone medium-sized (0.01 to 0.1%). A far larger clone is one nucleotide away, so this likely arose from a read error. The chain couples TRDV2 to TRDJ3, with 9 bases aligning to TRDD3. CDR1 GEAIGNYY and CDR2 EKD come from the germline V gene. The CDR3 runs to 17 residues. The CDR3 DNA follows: TGTGCCTGTGACACCGGGGGATACTCCCGGGACACCCGACAGATGTTTTTC. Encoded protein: CACDTGGYSRDTRQMFF.

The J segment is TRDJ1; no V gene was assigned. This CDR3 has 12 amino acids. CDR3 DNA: TGTGCCTGTGTTCCTAGTTCCGGATTTGTCATCTTT. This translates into CACVPSSGFVIF.

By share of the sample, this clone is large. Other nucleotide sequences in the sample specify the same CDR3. The CDR3 DNA follows: TGTGCCTGCTCACTGGGGGATACGCGAAGGGGGACCGATAAACTCATCTTT. Translating gives CACSLGDTRRGTDKLIF. This chain joins TRDV2 and TRDJ1, with 13 positions matching TRDD3. Unmatched junction bases numbered 12, after V lost 7 bases and J lost 2 bases. The germline gives CDR1 GEAIGNYY, CDR2 EKD. This CDR3 has 17 residues.

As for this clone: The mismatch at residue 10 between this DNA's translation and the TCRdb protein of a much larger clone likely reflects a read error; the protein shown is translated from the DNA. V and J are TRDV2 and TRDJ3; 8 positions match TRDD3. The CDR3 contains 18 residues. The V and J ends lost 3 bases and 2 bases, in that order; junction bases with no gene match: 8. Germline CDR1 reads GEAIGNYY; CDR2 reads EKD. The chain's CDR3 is CACDSLGGSPWDTRQMFF. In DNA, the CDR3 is TGTGCCTGTGACTCACTGGGGGGAAGCCCCTGGGACACCCGACAGATGTTTTTC.

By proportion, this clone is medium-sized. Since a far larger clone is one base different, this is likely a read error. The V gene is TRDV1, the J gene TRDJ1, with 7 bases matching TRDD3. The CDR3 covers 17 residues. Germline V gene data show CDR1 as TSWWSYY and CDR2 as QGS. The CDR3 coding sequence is TGTGCTCTTGGGGAACTATACTGGGGCCGTTCCACCAATAAACTCATCTTT. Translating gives CALGELYWGRSTNKLIF.

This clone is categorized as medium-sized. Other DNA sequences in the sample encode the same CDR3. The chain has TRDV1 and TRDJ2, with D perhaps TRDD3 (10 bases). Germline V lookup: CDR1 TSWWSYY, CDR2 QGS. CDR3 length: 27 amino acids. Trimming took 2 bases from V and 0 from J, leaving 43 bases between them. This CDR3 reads CALGEEPLFLPTFGWGILTTLTAQLFF. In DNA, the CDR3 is TGTGCTCTTGGGGAAGAACCCCTTTTCCTTCCTACCTTCGGTTGGGGGATACTCACAACTTTGACAGCACAACTCTTCTTT.

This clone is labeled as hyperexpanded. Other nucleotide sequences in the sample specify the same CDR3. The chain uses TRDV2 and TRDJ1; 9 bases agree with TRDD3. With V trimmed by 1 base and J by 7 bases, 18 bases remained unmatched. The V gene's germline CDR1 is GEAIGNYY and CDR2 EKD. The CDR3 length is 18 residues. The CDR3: CACDTLASGGSALGKLIF. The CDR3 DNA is TGTGCCTGTGACACGCTCGCCTCTGGGGGATCCGCTTTGGGTAAACTCATCTTT.

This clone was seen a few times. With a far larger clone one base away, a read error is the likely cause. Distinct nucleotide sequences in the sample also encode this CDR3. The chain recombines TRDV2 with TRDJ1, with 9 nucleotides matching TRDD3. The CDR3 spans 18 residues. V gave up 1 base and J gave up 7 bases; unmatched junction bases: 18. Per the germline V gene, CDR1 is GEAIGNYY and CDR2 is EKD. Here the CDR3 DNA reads TGTGCCTGTGACACGCTCGCCTCTGGGGGATCCGCTCTGGGTAAACTCATCTTT. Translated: CACDTLASGGSALGKLIF.

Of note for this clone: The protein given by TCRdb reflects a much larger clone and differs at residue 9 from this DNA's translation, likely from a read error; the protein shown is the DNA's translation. The CDR3 nucleotides read TGTGCCTGTGACGAGGTACTGGGGAATACTGGGCCCGATAAACTCATCTTT. It is translated as CACDEVLGNTGPDKLIF. The gene calls are TRDV2 and TRDJ1; the match to TRDD3 covers 7 bases. The ends lost 3 bases at V and 3 bases at J; junction bases unmatched: 15. Germline values: CDR1 GEAIGNYY, CDR2 EKD. This CDR3 is 17 amino acids long.

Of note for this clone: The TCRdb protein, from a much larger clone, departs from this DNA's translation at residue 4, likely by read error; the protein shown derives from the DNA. The CDR3 DNA is TGTGCCTGTAACTTCGTGGGGAGCACAAACACCGATAAACTCATCTTT. Translating it yields CACNFVGSTNTDKLIF. V usage is TRDV2 and J usage is TRDJ1; D is possibly TRDD3 (5 bases). The CDR3 is 16 residues long. Germline values: CDR1 GEAIGNYY, CDR2 EKD. Trimming left V 6 bases short and J 0 bases short, with 19 bases between.

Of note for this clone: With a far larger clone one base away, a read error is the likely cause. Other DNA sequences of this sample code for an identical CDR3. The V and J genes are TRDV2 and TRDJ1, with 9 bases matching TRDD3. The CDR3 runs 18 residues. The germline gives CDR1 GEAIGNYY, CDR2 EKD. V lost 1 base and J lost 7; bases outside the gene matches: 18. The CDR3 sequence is CACDTLASGGSALGKLIF. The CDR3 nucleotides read TGTGCCTGTGACACACTCGCCTCTGGGGGATCCGCTTTGGGTAAACTCATCTTT.

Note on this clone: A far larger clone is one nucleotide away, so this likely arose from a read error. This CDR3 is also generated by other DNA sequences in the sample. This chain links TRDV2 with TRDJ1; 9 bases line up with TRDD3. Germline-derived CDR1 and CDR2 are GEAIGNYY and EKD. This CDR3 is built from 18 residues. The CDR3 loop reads CACDTVAWGISKTDKLIF. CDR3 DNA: TGTGCCTGCGACACCGTTGCTTGGGGGATATCTAAAACCGATAAACTCATCTTT.

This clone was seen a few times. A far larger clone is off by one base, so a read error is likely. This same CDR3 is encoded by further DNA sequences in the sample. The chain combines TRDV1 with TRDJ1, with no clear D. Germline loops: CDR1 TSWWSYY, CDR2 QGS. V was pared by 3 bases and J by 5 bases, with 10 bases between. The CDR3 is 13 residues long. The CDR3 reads CALGELPGDKLIF. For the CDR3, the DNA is TGTGCTCTTGGGGAGCTCCCCGGGGATAAACTCATCTTT.

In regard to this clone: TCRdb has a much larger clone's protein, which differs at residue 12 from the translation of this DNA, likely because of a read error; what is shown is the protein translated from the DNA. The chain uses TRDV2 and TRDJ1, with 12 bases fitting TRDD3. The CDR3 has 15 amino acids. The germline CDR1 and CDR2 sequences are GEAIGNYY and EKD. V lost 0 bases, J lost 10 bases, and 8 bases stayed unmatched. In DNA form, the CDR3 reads TGTGCCTGTGACACCCTGGGGGATACGCGGGGTATACTCATCTTT. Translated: CACDTLGDTRGILIF.

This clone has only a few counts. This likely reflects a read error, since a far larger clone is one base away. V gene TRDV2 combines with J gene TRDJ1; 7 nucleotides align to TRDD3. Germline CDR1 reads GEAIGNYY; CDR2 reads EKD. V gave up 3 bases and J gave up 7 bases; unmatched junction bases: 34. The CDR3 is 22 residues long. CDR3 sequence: CACDSLREPSRRVGEWAGKLIF. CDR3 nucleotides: TGTGCCTGTGACTCTCTTCGGGAGCCAAGTCGGCGTGTGGGGGAGTGGGCCGGTAAACTCATCTTT.

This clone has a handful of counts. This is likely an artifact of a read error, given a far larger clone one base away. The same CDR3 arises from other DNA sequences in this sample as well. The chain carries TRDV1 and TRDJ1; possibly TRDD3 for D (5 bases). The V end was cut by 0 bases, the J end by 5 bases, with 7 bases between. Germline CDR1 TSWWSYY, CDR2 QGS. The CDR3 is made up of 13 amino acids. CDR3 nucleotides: TGTGCTCTTGGGGAACTCCCTGGGGATAAACTCATCTTT. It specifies CALGELPGDKLIF.

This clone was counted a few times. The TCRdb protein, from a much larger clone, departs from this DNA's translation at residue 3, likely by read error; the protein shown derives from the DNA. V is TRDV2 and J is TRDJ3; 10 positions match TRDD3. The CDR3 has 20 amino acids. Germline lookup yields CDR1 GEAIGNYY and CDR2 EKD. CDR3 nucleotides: TGTGCCTATGACTTCGTACTGGGGGATCCGAGCTCCTGGGACACCCGACAGATGTTTTTC. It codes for CAYDFVLGDPSSWDTRQMFF.

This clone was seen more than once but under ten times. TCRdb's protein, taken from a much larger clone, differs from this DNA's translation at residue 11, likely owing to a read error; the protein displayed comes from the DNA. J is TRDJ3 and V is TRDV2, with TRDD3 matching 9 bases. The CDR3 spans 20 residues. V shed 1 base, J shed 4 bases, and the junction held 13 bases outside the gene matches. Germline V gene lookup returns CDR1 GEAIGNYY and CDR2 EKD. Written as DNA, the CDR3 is TGTGCCTGTGACACGGGCGGGCTGGGGGATTCGAAATGGGACACCCGACAGATGTTTTTC. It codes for CACDTGGLGDSKWDTRQMFF.

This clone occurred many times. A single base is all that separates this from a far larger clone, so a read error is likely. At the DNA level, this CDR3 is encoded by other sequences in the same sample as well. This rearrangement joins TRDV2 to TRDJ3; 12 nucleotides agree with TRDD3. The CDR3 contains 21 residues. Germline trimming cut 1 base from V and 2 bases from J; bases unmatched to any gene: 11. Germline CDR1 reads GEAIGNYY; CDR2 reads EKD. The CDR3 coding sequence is TGTGCCTGTGACACGACCGTACTGGGGGATACAAGGCCCTGGGACACCCGACAGATGTTTTTC. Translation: CACDTTVLGDTRPWDTRQMFF.

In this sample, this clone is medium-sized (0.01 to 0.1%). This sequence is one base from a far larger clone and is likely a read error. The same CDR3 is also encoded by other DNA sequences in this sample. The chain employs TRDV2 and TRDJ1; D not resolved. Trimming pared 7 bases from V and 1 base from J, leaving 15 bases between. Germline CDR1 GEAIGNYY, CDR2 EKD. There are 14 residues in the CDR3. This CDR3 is CACVEVSTTDKLIF. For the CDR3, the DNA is TGTGCCTGCGTGGAGGTTTCGACCACCGATAAACTCATCTTT.

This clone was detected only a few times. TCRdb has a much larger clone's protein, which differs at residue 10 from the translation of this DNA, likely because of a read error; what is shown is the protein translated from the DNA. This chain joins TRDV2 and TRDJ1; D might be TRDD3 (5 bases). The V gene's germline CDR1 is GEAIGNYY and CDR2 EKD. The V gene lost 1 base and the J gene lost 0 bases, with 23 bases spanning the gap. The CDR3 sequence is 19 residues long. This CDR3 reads CACDTVGETRRTYTDKLIF. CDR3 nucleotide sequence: TGTGCCTGTGACACGGTAGGGGAAACTAGGAGAACTTACACCGATAAACTCATCTTT.

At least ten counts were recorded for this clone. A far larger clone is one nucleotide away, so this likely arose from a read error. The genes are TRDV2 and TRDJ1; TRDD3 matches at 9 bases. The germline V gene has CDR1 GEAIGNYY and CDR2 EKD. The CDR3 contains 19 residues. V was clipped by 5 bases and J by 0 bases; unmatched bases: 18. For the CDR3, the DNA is TGTGCCTGTGGCTCTCTTGGAGTACTGGGGGAAAAGTACACCGATAAACTCATCTTT. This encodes CACGSLGVLGEKYTDKLIF.

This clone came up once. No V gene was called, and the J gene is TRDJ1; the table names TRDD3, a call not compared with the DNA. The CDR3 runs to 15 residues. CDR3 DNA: TGTGCTCTTGGGGGGTACTGGGGTGTCACCGATAAACTCATCTTT. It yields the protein CALGGYWGVTDKLIF.

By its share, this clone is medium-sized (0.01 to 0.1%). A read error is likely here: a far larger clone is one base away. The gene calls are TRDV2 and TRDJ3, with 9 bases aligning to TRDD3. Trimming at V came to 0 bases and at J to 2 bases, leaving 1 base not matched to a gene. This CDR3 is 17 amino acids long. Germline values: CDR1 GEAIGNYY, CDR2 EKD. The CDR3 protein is CACDTGGYPWDTRQMFF. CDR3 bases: TGTGCCTGTGACACCGGGGGATACCCCTGGGACACCCGACAGATGTTTTTC.